The sequence of this TCR beta chain was determined in a study of blood T cell repertoires in COVID-19. The protocol was immunoSEQ multiplex PCR, while the TCRdb copy is restricted to in-frame clones and leaves out a portion. Of 250,000 to 350,000 clones listed, roughly 90% are singletons. V was cut by 6 bases and J by 2 bases, with 17 bases left in between. This CDR3 is built from 16 residues. Germline V gene sequence: CDR1 MNHEY, CDR2 SMNVEV (reference sequence). The material sequenced was PBMCs or T cells enriched from blood (not recorded which). The TCR was taken from a woman between 45 and 60 years old who had recovered from COVID-19. V and J are TRBV27 and TRBJ2-1; D is perhaps TRBD2 (6 bases). CDR3 protein: CASSSKLAAAYNEQFF. CDR3 nucleotide sequence: TGTGCCAGCAGCTCGAAACTAGCAGCTGCCTACAATGAGCAGTTCTTC.